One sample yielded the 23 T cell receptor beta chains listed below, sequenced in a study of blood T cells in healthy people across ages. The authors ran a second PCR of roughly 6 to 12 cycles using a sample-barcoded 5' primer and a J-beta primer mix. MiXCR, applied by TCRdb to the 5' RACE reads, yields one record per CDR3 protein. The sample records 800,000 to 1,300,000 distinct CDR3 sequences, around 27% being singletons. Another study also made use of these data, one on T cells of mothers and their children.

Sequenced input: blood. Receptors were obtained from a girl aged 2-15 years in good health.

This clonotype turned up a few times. CDR3 nucleotide sequence: TGCAGCGTTGTTAGCGAGTACGAGCAGTACTTC. Translation: CSVVSEYEQYF. The gene calls are TRBV29-1 and TRBJ2-7, with D possibly matching TRBD2 (5 bases). The V and J ends lost 4 bases and 4 bases respectively, with 8 bases between them. The germline CDR1 and CDR2 sequences are SQVTM and ANQGSEA. This CDR3 comprises 11 residues.

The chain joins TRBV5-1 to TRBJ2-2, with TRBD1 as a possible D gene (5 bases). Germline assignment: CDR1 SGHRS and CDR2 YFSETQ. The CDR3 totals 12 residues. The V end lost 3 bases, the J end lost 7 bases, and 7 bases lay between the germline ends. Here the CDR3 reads CASSSTDGELFF. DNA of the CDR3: TGCGCCAGCAGCTCGACAGACGGGGAGCTGTTTTTT.

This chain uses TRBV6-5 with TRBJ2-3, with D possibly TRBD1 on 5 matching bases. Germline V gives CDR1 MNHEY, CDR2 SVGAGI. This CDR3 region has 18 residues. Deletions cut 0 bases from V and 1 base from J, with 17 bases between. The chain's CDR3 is CASSYSRQQYSRTDTQYF. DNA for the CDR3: TGTGCCAGCAGTTACTCACGACAGCAATACTCCCGCACAGATACGCAGTATTTT.

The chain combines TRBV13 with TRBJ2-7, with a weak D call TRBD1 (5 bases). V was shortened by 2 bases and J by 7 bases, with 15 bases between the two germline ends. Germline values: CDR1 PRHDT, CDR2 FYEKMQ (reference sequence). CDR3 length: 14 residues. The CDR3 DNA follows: TGTGCCAGCAGCTTAAAGGGGTCGCCTAGAGAGCAGTACTTC. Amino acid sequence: CASSLKGSPREQYF.

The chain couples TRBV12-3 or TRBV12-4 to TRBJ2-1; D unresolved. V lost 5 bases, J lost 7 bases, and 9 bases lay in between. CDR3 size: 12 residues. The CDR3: CASSIVGNEQFF. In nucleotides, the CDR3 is TGTGCCAGCAGTATAGTGGGTAATGAGCAGTTCTTC.

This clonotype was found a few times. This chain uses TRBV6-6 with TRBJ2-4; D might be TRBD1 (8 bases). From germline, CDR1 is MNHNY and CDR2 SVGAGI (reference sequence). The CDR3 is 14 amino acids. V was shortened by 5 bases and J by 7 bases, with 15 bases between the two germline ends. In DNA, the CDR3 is TGTGCCAGCAGTGGCGGACAGGGAGGGAACATTCAGTACTTC. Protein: CASSGGQGGNIQYF.

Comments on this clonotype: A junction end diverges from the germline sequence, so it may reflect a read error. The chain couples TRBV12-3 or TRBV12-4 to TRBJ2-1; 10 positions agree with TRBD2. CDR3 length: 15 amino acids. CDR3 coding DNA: TGTGCCAGCAGTCTAGCGGGAGTCACCTACAATGAGCAGTTCTTC. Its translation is CASSLAGVTYNEQFF.

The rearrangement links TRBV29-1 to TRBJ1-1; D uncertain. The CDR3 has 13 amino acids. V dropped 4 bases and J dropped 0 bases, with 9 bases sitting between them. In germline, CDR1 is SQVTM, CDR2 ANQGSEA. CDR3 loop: CSVVTMVNTEAFF. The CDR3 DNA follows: TGCAGCGTTGTTACCATGGTGAACACTGAAGCTTTCTTT.

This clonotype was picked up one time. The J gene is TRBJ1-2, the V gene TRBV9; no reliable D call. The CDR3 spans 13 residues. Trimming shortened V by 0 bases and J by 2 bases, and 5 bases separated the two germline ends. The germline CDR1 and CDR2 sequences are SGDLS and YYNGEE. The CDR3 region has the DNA TGTGCCAGCAGCGTAGACACAAACTATGGCTACACCTTC. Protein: CASSVDTNYGYTF.

CDR3 coding DNA: TGTGCCAGCAGCTCGGGACATTCCTCCTACAATGAGCAGTTCTTC. It translates to CASSSGHSSYNEQFF. The chain joins TRBV7-9 to TRBJ2-1, with D possibly matching TRBD1 (6 bases). There are 15 residues in the CDR3. CDR1 is SEHNR, CDR2 FQNEAQ, per germline (reference sequence). V lost 4 bases and J 0 bases, leaving 10 bases between the germline ends.

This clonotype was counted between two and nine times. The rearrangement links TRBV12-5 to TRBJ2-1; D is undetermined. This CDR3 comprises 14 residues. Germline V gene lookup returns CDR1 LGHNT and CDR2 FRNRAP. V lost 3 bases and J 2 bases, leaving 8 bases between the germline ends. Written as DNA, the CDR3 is TGTGCTAGTGGTTTTCAAAACCCCTACAATGAGCAGTTCTTC. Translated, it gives CASGFQNPYNEQFF.

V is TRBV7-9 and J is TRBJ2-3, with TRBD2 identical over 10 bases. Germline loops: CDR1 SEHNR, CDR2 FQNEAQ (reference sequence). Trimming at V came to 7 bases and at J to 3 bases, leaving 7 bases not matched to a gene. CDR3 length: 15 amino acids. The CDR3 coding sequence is TGTGCCAGCATCGATTTAGCGGGGGGAACAGATACGCAGTATTTT. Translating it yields CASIDLAGGTDTQYF.

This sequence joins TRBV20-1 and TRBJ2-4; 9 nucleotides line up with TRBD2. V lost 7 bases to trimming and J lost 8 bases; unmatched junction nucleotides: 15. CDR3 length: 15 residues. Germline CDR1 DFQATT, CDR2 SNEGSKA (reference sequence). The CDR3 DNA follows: TGCAGTGACTCACTAGCGGGCTATACGACGCACATTCAGTACTTC. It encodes CSDSLAGYTTHIQYF.

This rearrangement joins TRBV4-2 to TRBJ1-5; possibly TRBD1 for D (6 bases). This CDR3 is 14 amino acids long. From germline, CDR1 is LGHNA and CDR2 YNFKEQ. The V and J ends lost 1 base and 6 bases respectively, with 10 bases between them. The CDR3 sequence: CASSQAQGTQPQHF. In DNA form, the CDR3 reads TGTGCCAGCAGCCAAGCACAGGGAACTCAGCCCCAGCATTTT.

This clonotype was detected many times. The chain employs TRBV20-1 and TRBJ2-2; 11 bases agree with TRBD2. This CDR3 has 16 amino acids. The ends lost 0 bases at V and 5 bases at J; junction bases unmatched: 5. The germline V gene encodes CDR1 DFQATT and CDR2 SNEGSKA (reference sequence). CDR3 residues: CSARDLAGGLTGELFF. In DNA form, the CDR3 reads TGCAGTGCTAGAGATTTAGCGGGGGGGTTGACCGGGGAGCTGTTTTTT.

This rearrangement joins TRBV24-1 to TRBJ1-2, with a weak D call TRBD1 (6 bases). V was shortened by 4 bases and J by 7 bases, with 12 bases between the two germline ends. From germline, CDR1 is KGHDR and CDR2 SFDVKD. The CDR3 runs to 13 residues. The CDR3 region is CATSDTGGLGYTF. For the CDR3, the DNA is TGTGCCACCAGTGACACGGGGGGGCTTGGCTACACCTTC.

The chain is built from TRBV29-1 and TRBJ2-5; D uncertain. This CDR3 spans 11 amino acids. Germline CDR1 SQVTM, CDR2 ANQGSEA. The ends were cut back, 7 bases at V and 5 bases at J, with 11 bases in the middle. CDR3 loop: CSGTSPETQYF. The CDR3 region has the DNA TGCAGCGGCACATCTCCCGAGACCCAGTACTTC.

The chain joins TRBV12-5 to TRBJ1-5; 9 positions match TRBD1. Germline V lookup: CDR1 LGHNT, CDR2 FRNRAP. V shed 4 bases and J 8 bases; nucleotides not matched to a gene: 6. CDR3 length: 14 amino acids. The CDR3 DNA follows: TGTGCTAGTGGTTCCCACAGGGGGCTGGAGCCCCAGCATTTT. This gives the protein CASGSHRGLEPQHF. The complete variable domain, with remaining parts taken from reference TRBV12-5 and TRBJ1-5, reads DARVTQTPRHKVTEMGQEVTMRCQPILGHNTVFWYRQTMMQGLELLAYFRNRAPLDDSGMPKDRFSAEMPDATLATLKIQPSEPRDSAVYFCASGSHRGLEPQHFGDGTRLSIL.

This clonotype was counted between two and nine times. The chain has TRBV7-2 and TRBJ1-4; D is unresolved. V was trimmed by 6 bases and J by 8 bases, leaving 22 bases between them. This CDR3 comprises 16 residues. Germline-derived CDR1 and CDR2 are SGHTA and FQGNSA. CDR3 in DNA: TGTGCCAGCAGTCCCTCTGTGGATTTGATAAGGGAAAAACTGTTTTTT. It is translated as CASSPSVDLIREKLFF.

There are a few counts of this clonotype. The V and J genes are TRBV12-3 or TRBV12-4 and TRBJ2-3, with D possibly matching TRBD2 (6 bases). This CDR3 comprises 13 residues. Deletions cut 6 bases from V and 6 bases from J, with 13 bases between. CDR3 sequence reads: CASRRTSSDTQYF. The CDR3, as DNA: TGTGCCAGCAGACGAACTAGCTCCGATACGCAGTATTTT.

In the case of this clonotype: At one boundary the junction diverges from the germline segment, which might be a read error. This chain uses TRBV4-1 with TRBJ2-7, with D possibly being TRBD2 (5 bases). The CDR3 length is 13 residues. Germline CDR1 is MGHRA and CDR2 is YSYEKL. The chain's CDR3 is CASTQVGGWEQYF. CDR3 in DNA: TGCGCCAGCACCCAAGTCGGAGGTTGGGAGCAGTACTTC.

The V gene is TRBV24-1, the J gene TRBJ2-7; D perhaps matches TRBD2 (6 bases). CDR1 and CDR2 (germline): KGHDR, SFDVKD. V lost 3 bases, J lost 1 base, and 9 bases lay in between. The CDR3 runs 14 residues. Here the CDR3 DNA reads TGTGCCACCAGTGATACCGGGACTTCCTACGAGCAGTACTTC. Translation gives CATSDTGTSYEQYF.

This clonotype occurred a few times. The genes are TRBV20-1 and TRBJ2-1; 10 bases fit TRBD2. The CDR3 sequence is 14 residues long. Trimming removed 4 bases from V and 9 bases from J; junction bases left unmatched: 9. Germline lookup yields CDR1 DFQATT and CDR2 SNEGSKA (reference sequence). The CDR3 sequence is CSATPQREGSEQFF. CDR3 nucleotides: TGCAGTGCTACCCCACAGCGGGAGGGCAGTGAGCAGTTCTTC.